What follows is one T cell receptor (beta chain) and its context. Its cognate antigen is unknown. CCR7-negative CD45RA+ TemRA cells were combined with CD45RO+ cells to form CD8 memory. The sample originates from a study of shared clonotypes between healthy human individuals. The CDR3 is made up of 12 amino acids. Trimming left V 2 bases short and J 7 bases short, with 9 bases between. From germline, CDR1 is LGHNA and CDR2 YNFKEQ. Sequencing was performed with immunoSEQ multiplex PCR; in TCRdb, only in-frame clones are kept and a portion is missing. The table has 550,000 to 800,000 clones, 90% seen once. Study-wide results and caveats: Generation of non-shared clonotypes was less probable than generation of clonotypes shared by all four donors.

The material sequenced was memory CD8+ T cells from PBMCs. As for subset: CD45RO+ cells pooled with CCR7-negative TemRA cells. The origin of this receptor is a man younger than 30 in good health. Some clones in this sample may be carry-over from other donors' samples. The chain recombines TRBV4-2 with TRBJ2-7; D is perhaps TRBD1 (5 bases). The CDR3 DNA reads TGTGCCAGCAGCCAACCTACAGGAGAGCAGTACTTC. Residues: CASSQPTGEQYF.